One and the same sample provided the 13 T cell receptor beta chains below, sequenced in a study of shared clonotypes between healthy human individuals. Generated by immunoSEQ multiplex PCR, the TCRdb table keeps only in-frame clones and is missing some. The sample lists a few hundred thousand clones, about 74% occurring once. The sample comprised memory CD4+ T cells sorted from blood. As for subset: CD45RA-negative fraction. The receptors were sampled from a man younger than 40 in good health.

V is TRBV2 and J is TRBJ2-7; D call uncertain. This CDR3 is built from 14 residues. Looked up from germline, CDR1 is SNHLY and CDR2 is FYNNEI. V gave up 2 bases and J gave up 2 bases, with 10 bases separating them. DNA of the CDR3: TGTGCCAGCAGTGAAAGCGAGCAACCCTACGAGCAGTACTTC. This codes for CASSESEQPYEQYF.

The CDR3 sequence: CASASTGQSAYEQYF. CDR3 DNA: TGTGCCAGCGCATCCACAGGGCAGTCCGCCTACGAGCAGTACTTC. The chain is built from TRBV11-2 and TRBJ2-7, with D perhaps TRBD1 (6 bases). Trimming took off 8 bases at V and 2 bases at J, with 19 bases between the two ends. The CDR3 totals 15 residues. The germline gives CDR1 SGHAT, CDR2 FQNNGV.

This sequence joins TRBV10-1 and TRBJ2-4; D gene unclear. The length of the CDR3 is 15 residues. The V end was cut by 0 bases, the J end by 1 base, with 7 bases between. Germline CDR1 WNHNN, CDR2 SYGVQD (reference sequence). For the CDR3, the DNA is TGCGCCAGCAGTGAGTCGGTATCCGCCAAAAACATTCAGTACTTC. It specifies CASSESVSAKNIQYF.

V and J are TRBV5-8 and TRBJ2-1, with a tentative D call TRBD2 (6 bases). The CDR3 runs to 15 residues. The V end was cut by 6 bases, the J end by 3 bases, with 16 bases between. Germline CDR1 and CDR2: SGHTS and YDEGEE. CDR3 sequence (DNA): TGTGCCAGCACCTCCGGGACTGTACTCTACAATGAGCAGTTCTTC. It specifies CASTSGTVLYNEQFF.

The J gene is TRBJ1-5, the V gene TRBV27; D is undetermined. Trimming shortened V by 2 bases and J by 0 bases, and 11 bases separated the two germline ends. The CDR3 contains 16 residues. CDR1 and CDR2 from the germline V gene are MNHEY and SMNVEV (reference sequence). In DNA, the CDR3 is TGTGCCAGCAGTTTAATAGCGGGGTATAGCAATCAGCCCCAGCATTTT. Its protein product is CASSLIAGYSNQPQHF.

The CDR3, as DNA: TGTGCCAGCTCTACAGGGAGCAATCAGCCCCAGCATTTT. The encoded protein is CASSTGSNQPQHF. The genes are TRBV5-6 and TRBJ1-5, with D tentatively TRBD1 (6 bases). Germline values: CDR1 SGHDT, CDR2 YYEEEE. The CDR3 has 13 residues. V lost 7 bases and J 1 base, leaving 9 bases between the germline ends.

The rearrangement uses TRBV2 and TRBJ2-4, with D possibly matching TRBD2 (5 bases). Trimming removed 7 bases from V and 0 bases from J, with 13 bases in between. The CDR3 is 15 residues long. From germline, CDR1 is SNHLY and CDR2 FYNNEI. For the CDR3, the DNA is TGTGCCAGCACCCACAGCGGACTAGCCAAAAACATTCAGTACTTC. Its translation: CASTHSGLAKNIQYF.

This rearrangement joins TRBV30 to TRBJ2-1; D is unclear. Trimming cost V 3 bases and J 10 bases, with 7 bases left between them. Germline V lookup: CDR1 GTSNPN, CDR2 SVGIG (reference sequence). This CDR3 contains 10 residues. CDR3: CAWSDGEQFF. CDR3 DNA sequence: TGTGCCTGGAGCGATGGGGAGCAGTTCTTC.

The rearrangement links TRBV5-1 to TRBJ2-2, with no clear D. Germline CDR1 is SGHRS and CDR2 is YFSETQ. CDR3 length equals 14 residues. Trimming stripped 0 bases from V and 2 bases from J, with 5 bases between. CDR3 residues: CASSLETNTGELFF. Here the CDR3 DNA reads TGCGCCAGCAGCTTGGAGACCAACACCGGGGAGCTGTTTTTT.

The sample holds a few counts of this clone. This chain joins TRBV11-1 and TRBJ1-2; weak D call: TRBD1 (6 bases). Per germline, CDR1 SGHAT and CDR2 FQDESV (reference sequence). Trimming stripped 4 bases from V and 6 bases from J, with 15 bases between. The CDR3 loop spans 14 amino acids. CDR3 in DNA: TGTGCCAGCAGCTCCAGGGCAGAGGGGGATGGCTACACCTTC. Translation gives CASSSRAEGDGYTF.

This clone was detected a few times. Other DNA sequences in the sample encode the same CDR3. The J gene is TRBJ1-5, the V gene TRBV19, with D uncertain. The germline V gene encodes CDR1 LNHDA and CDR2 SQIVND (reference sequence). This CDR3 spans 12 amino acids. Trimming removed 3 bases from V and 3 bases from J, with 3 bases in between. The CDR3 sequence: CASSISNQPQHF. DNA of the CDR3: TGTGCCAGTAGTATCTCCAATCAGCCCCAGCATTTT. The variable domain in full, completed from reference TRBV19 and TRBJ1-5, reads DGGITQSPKYLFRKEGQNVTLSCEQNLNHDAMYWYRQDPGQGLRLIYYSQIVNDFQKGDIAEGYSVSREKKESFPLTVTSAQKNPTAFYLCASSISNQPQHFGDGTRLSIL.

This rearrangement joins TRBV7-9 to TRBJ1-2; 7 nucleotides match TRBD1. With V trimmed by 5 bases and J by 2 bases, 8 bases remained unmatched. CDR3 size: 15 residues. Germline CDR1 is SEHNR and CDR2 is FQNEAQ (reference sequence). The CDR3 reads CASSKKETGNYGYTF. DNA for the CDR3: TGTGCCAGCAGCAAGAAGGAGACAGGGAACTATGGCTACACCTTC.

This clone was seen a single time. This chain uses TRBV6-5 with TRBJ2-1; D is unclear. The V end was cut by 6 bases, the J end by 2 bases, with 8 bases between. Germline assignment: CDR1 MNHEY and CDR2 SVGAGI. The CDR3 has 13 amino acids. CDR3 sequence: CASRAVAYNEQFF. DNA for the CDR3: TGTGCCAGCAGAGCAGTCGCCTACAATGAGCAGTTCTTC.